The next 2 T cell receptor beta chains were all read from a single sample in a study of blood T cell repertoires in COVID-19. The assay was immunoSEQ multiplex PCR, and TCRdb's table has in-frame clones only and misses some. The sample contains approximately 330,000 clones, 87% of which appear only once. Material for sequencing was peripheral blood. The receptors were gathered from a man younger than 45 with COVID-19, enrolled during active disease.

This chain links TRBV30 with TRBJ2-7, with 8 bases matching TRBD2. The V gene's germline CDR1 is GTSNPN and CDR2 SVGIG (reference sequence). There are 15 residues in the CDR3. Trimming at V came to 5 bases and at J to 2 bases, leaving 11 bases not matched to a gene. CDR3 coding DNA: TGTGCCTGGTCCGAGGTACTAGCGGACCCCTACGAGCAGTACTTC. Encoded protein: CAWSEVLADPYEQYF.

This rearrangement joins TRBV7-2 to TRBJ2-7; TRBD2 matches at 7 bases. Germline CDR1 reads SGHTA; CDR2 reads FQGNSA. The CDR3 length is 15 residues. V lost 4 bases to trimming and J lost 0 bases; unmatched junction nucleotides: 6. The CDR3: CASSSHRDYSYEQYF. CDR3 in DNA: TGTGCCAGCAGCTCCCATAGGGACTACTCCTACGAGCAGTACTTC.